This section outlines one T cell receptor beta chain sequence together with its context. Per the germline V gene, CDR1 is SQVTM and CDR2 is ANQGSEA. Trimming removed 3 bases at V and 4 bases at J, with 6 bases between. There are 11 residues in the CDR3. TCRdb re-analysed the 5' RACE reads in MiXCR, keeping a single row per CDR3 protein. Here the sample spans 20,000 to 25,000 distinct CDR3 sequences, around 4.8% being singletons. These data belong to a study of early T cells in non-severe SARS-CoV-2 infection. The material sequenced was whole blood. This sequence was found in an adult who was a healthcare worker with PCR-confirmed SARS-CoV-2 infection or an uninfected control (not recorded which). The rearrangement links TRBV29-1 to TRBJ1-2; no definite D call. The CDR3 bases are TGCAGCGTTGATCCGGTCTATGGCTACACCTTC. As protein: CSVDPVYGYTF.